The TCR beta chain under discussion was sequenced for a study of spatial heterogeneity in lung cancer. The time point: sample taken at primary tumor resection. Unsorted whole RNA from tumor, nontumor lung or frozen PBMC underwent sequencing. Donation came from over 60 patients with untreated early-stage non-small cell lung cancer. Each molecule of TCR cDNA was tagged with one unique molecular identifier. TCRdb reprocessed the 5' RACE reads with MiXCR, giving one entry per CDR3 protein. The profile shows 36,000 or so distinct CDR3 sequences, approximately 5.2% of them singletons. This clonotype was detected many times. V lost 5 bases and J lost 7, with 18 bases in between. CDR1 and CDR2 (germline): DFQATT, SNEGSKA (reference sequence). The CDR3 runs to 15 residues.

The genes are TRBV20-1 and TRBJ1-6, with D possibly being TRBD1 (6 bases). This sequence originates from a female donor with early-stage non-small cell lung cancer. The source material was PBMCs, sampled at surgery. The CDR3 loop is CSAPQRAGANSPLHF. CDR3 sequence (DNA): TGCAGTGCTCCTCAGCGTGCAGGGGCGAATTCACCCCTCCACTTT.